This passage covers 27 T cell receptor beta chains from one sample sequenced in a study of T-cell reconstitution after alpha-beta-depleted transplantation in children (dated by TCRdb to 2016 to 2017). The treatment or condition label of this sample denotes: allogeneic hematopoietic cell transplantation with graft depleted of TCRalphabeta T cells and CD19 B cells. To prepare the library, PCR was applied. The sample was run on an Illumina HiSeq 2500. To normalize quantification of the TCRbeta repertoire, the TCR libraries were built with molecular barcoding that relied on unique molecular identifiers. In-frame beta chains were kept once TCRdb had trimmed the public reads at Q25 with fastp and called clones with MiXCR. Each CDR3 protein appears once, grouped with its most common genes and DNA. Across this sample there are 150,000 to 200,000 distinct CDR3 sequences, with more than 9.5% seen only once. The ten largest clones capture roughly 13% of the sample.

The sequencing used PBMCs, collected before TCRalphabeta/CD19-depleted stem cell transplant. Receptors originate from a boy aged 2 to 10 with acute myeloid leukemia, due to receive a stem cell transplant.

V and J are TRBV28 and TRBJ1-5; D not certain. Trimming took off 4 bases at V and 7 bases at J, with 11 bases between the two ends. Germline V gene lookup returns CDR1 MDHEN and CDR2 SYDVKM. The CDR3 runs 13 residues. The DNA of the CDR3 is TGTGCCAGCAGTTCGTATGAGGGACAGCCCCAGCATTTT. Translating gives CASSSYEGQPQHF.

This clonotype was detected many times. This chain connects TRBV14 to TRBJ2-1; D ambiguous. With 5 bases removed from V and 3 bases from J, the gap between germline ends came to 5 bases. The germline V gene encodes CDR1 SGHDN and CDR2 FVKESK. The CDR3 length is 12 residues. The CDR3 DNA reads as TGTGCCAGCAGCTTCATCTACAATGAGCAGTTCTTC. Translation: CASSFIYNEQFF.

This clonotype was recorded at least ten times. V usage is TRBV20-1 and J usage is TRBJ1-4, with 8 bases that match TRBD1. Germline V gives CDR1 DFQATT, CDR2 SNEGSKA (reference sequence). V shed 4 bases, J shed 8 bases, and the junction held 9 bases outside the gene matches. This CDR3 spans 14 amino acids. The CDR3 spells CSATRTGSKEKLFF. In DNA, the CDR3 is TGCAGTGCTACTAGGACAGGGTCGAAGGAAAAACTGTTTTTT.

This clonotype was counted ten times or more. V usage is TRBV2 and J usage is TRBJ1-1, with D tentatively TRBD1 (5 bases). CDR1 is SNHLY, CDR2 FYNNEI, per germline. V shed 6 bases and J shed 1 base, with 15 bases lying between them. The CDR3 length is 15 residues. CDR3 amino acids: CASSARRGENTEAFF. CDR3 coding DNA: TGTGCCAGCAGCGCCCGTCGGGGGGAGAACACTGAAGCTTTCTTT.

At least ten counts were recorded for this clonotype. The chain links TRBV12-3 or TRBV12-4 to TRBJ1-5; D gene unclear. Trimming removed 5 bases from V and 1 base from J, with 9 bases in between. The CDR3 totals 14 residues. CDR3 coding DNA: TGTGCCAGCAGTCTGGACTTGAGCAATCAGCCCCAGCATTTT. It codes for CASSLDLSNQPQHF.

This clonotype was found many times. The chain combines TRBV14 with TRBJ2-3; unclear D gene. The CDR3 spans 13 residues. The germline gives CDR1 SGHDN, CDR2 FVKESK. Trimming removed 4 bases from V and 5 bases from J, with 10 bases in between. CDR3 bases: TGTGCCAGCAGCCCTGTTGGGGAAGATACGCAGTATTTT. Its protein is CASSPVGEDTQYF.

This clonotype was found many times. V usage is TRBV19 and J usage is TRBJ2-1; TRBD2 might be the D (5 bases). The germline V gene encodes CDR1 LNHDA and CDR2 SQIVND (reference sequence). Trimming removed 1 base at V and 8 bases at J, with 18 bases between. The CDR3 is 16 amino acids. CDR3 sequence: CASSIVQTTYRDEQFF. The CDR3 DNA is TGTGCCAGTAGTATAGTTCAGACTACCTATCGGGATGAGCAGTTCTTC.

The chain couples TRBV5-1 to TRBJ2-2; D call uncertain. V lost 1 base and J lost 5, with 6 bases in between. This CDR3 contains 13 residues. Germline CDR1 SGHRS, CDR2 YFSETQ. Here the CDR3 reads CASSLRQTGELFF. CDR3 DNA sequence: TGCGCCAGCAGCTTGCGTCAAACCGGGGAGCTGTTTTTT. The variable domain in full, with the rest retrieved from reference TRBV5-1 and TRBJ2-2, is KAGVTQTPRYLIKTRGQQVTLSCSPISGHRSVSWYQQTPGQGLQFLFEYFSETQRNKGNFPGRFSGRQFSNSRSEMNVSTLELGDSALYLCASSLRQTGELFFGEGSRLTVL.

This clonotype was counted many times. CDR3 region: CASSLTGAGAGSDEQFF. The CDR3 DNA is TGTGCCAGCAGCTTGACAGGGGCGGGAGCTGGGTCCGATGAGCAGTTCTTC. The chain links TRBV5-5 to TRBJ2-1; D possibly uses TRBD1 or TRBD2 (7 bases each). The CDR3 totals 17 residues. CDR1 and CDR2 (germline): SGHKS, YYEKEE (reference sequence). V gave up 1 base and J gave up 8 bases, with 22 bases separating them.

This clonotype was seen many times. This chain joins TRBV7-9 and TRBJ1-4; 8 bases match TRBD1. V lost 5 bases and J lost 3; bases outside the gene matches: 11. Germline CDR1 is SEHNR and CDR2 is FQNEAQ (reference sequence). The CDR3 length is 17 residues. The CDR3 loop is CASSEYDRDRSNEKLFF. The CDR3 bases are TGTGCCAGCAGCGAATACGACAGGGACAGGTCTAATGAAAAACTGTTTTTT.

This clonotype was recorded many times. The rearrangement uses TRBV5-1 and TRBJ2-3; D possibly corresponds to TRBD2 (6 bases). CDR3 length: 15 residues. Germline CDR1 reads SGHRS; CDR2 reads YFSETQ. The V end lost 5 bases, the J end lost 0 bases, and 13 bases lay between the germline ends. Here the CDR3 reads CASREGAVSTDTQYF. The DNA of the CDR3 is TGCGCCAGCAGGGAGGGCGCGGTTAGCACAGATACGCAGTATTTT.

With respect to this clonotype: With a much larger clone just one base away, this may be a read error. The chain recombines TRBV14 with TRBJ1-1; D not certain. There are 19 residues in the CDR3. Germline loops: CDR1 SGHDN, CDR2 FVKESK. The V end lost 4 bases, the J end lost 4 bases, and 28 bases lay between the germline ends. DNA of the CDR3: TGTGCCAGCAGCCTCCGTCGGTTCGTCGGTCCCCGATTAACCACTGAAGCTTTCTTT. This codes for CASSLRRFVGPRLTTEAFF. Looking up the rest from reference TRBV14 and TRBJ1-1 gives the full variable domain: EAGVTQFPSHSVIEKGQTVTLRCDPISGHDNLYWYRRVMGKEIKFLLHFVKESKQDESGMPNNRFLAERTGGTYSTLKVQPAELEDSGVYFCASSLRRFVGPRLTTEAFFGQGTRLTVV.

At least ten counts were recorded for this clonotype. The chain carries TRBV7-2 and TRBJ2-1; 8 positions match TRBD1. V lost 0 bases and J lost 7; bases outside the gene matches: 8. Per the germline V gene, CDR1 is SGHTA and CDR2 is FQGNSA. The CDR3 consists of 16 residues. In nucleotides, the CDR3 is TGTGCCAGCAGCTTAGCGGGCAGGGGGCGTTATAATGAGCAGTTCTTC. This gives the protein CASSLAGRGRYNEQFF.

This clonotype has a count of ten or more. The chain recombines TRBV20-1 with TRBJ2-7, with D tentatively TRBD2 (6 bases). V was shortened by 4 bases and J by 2 bases, with 12 bases between the two germline ends. The CDR3 consists of 13 residues. In germline, CDR1 is DFQATT, CDR2 SNEGSKA (reference sequence). DNA for the CDR3: TGCAGTGCTATACTAGCATCCACCTACGAGCAGTACTTC. It yields the protein CSAILASTYEQYF.

The sample holds many counts of this clonotype. The chain is built from TRBV5-6 and TRBJ2-3, with a tentative D call TRBD2 (6 bases). Germline V CDR1 and CDR2: SGHDT, YYEEEE. The CDR3 totals 17 residues. V lost 2 bases and J lost 0, with 16 bases in between. For the CDR3, the DNA is TGTGCCAGCAGCTTAGACCTACTAGCCCCTAGCACAGATACGCAGTATTTT. Translating it yields CASSLDLLAPSTDTQYF.

The V call is TRBV7-6, the J call TRBJ1-6, with 9 positions matching TRBD1. This CDR3 has 20 residues. Per germline, CDR1 SGHVS and CDR2 FNYEAQ. The V and J ends lost 2 bases and 0 bases, in that order; junction bases with no gene match: 11. CDR3 loop: CASSLHPLTGGTSYNSPLHF. The CDR3 region has the DNA TGTGCCAGCAGCTTACACCCGTTAACAGGGGGCACCTCCTATAATTCACCCCTCCACTTT.

This clonotype was seen at least ten times. The chain employs TRBV29-1 and TRBJ1-2; the D is unclear. The V end lost 4 bases, the J end lost 4 bases, and 13 bases lay between the germline ends. Looked up from germline, CDR1 is SQVTM and CDR2 is ANQGSEA. The CDR3 length is 13 residues. In nucleotides, the CDR3 is TGCAGCGTTGGCCCAGGCTGGGGCTATGGCTACACCTTC. Residues: CSVGPGWGYGYTF.

This clonotype was picked up many times. The CDR3 protein is CASLKGPGTEAFF. Here the CDR3 DNA reads TGTGCCAGCCTAAAGGGCCCGGGAACTGAAGCTTTCTTT. This rearrangement joins TRBV2 to TRBJ1-1; D remains ambiguous. Germline V lookup: CDR1 SNHLY, CDR2 FYNNEI. The CDR3 runs to 13 residues. Trimming took 8 bases from V and 5 from J, leaving 15 bases between them.

The chain uses TRBV5-6 and TRBJ1-1; a weak D match, TRBD1 (5 bases). V gave up 0 bases and J gave up 4 bases, with 10 bases separating them. Germline lookup yields CDR1 SGHDT and CDR2 YYEEEE. This CDR3 contains 14 residues. The CDR3 here is CASSLGGRGTEAFF. CDR3 nucleotide sequence: TGTGCCAGCAGCTTGGGGGGACGGGGCACTGAAGCTTTCTTT.

This clonotype was seen many times. The chain is built from TRBV12-3 or TRBV12-4 and TRBJ2-7, with D perhaps being TRBD1 or TRBD2 (5 bases each). V dropped 4 bases and J dropped 0 bases, with 10 bases sitting between them. This CDR3 comprises 14 residues. The CDR3 coding sequence is TGTGCCAGCAGTTCGTCTGGGACCTCCTACGAGCAGTACTTC. Its translation is CASSSSGTSYEQYF.

In its sample, this clonotype was seen many times. This chain connects TRBV12-3 or TRBV12-4 to TRBJ2-5; 7 bases agree with TRBD1. The CDR3 has 14 residues. Trimming removed 1 base from V and 2 bases from J; junction bases left unmatched: 1. DNA of the CDR3: TGTGCCAGCAGTTTAGGGGACAGACAAGAGACCCAGTACTTC. Its protein product is CASSLGDRQETQYF.

This clonotype was seen ten or more times. The junction does not match germline at one end; this may be a read error. V and J are TRBV7-7 and TRBJ2-1, with TRBD2 identical over 8 bases. The CDR3 contains 15 residues. Germline CDR1 is SSHAT and CDR2 is FNYEAQ (reference sequence). CDR3 loop: CASSLCPGGVGEQFF. Written as DNA, the CDR3 is TGTGCTAGCAGCTTATGCCCGGGAGGGGTTGGTGAGCAGTTCTTC.

This clonotype appeared many times. The V and J genes are TRBV25-1 and TRBJ2-2, with TRBD1 as a possible D gene (6 bases). Per germline, CDR1 MGHDK and CDR2 SYGVNS. The CDR3 has 12 amino acids. Trimming shortened V by 8 bases and J by 5 bases, and 9 bases separated the two germline ends. The CDR3 protein is CASGTGTGELFF. CDR3 DNA sequence: TGTGCCAGCGGAACAGGGACCGGGGAGCTGTTTTTT.

The table lists this clonotype with many counts. The chain carries TRBV29-1 and TRBJ2-4, with 7 bases fitting TRBD2. The V gene end was trimmed by 1 base and the J gene end by 6 bases; junction bases not matched to a gene: 3. Germline assignment: CDR1 SQVTM and CDR2 ANQGSEA. This CDR3 is built from 13 residues. CDR3 loop: CSVEVSSGNIQYF. The CDR3 region has the DNA TGCAGCGTTGAAGTTTCTAGCGGAAACATTCAGTACTTC.

Details on this clonotype: Just one base apart from a much larger clone, this may be a read error. V gene TRBV7-1 combines with J gene TRBJ2-1; D is unresolved. TRBV7-1 is filed as an ORF, its function uncertain. The CDR3 is 15 residues long. V lost 3 bases to trimming and J lost 0 bases, with 9 bases between them. CDR3 in amino acids: CASSSGPPSYNEQFF. In DNA, the CDR3 is TGTGCCAGCAGCTCCGGGCCTCCCTCCTACAATGAGCAGTTCTTC.

This clonotype was counted at least ten times. The CDR3 region has the DNA TGTGCCAGCAACTTACCTAGAGTACGGGCCGGGGAGCTGTTTTTT. Translating it yields CASNLPRVRAGELFF. The chain employs TRBV5-8 and TRBJ2-2, with no clear D. Germline CDR1 is SGHTS and CDR2 is YDEGEE. Trimming removed 6 bases from V and 6 bases from J, with 18 bases in between. This CDR3 is built from 15 residues.

This clonotype has ten or more counts. The chain's CDR3 is CASSQTISGGSLDNEQFF. The DNA of the CDR3 is TGTGCCAGCAGCCAAACTATAAGCGGGGGGTCCTTGGACAATGAGCAGTTCTTC. The genes are TRBV11-1 and TRBJ2-1; 9 bases align to TRBD2. The CDR3 runs to 18 residues. Germline V gene lookup returns CDR1 SGHAT and CDR2 FQDESV (reference sequence). The trim removed 5 bases at V and 5 bases at J, leaving 16 bases unmatched.